This T cell receptor (beta chain) was sequenced in a study of control samples from healthy donors and cancer patients. Germline V lookup: CDR1 SQVTM, CDR2 ANQGSEA. The CDR3 totals 12 residues. Trimming at V came to 6 bases and at J to 2 bases, leaving 0 bases not matched to a gene. Libraries were prepared by immunoSEQ multiplex PCR; TCRdb keeps only in-frame clonotypes and omits some of them. There are about 140,000 clones in the sample; roughly 89% occur only once, and roughly 5% lies in the top ten. The V and J genes are TRBV29-1 and TRBJ1-5, with 8 bases fitting TRBD1. What was sequenced was blood. The sequence came from a man aged 25-45 years in good health. This CDR3 is CSVTGGNQPQHF. The DNA of the CDR3 is TGCAGCGTGACAGGGGGCAATCAGCCCCAGCATTTT.